This is a list of T cell receptor beta chains from one sample in a study of shared T cell receptors in the human thymus. This table comes from immunoSEQ multiplex PCR, and its TCRdb copy is limited to in-frame clones, with some not included. The sample contains under 850,000 clones, around 87% of which appear only once. The same sample was also studied in work on human thymus T cells.

The specimen sequenced was thymocytes. The receptors derive from a boy younger than two with a congenital heart defect. Each CDR3 is given with its conserved first and last residue. A D gene is named only where the DNA matches it firmly. Only part of the rows carry a size: once, few, many, or a class if the clone is expanded.

d_call: NA
j_call: TRBJ2-7
v_call: TRBV28
clone_size: NA
cdr3_nt: TGTGCCAGCAGTTTACCGTGGGCAGGCCACGAGCAGTACTTC
cdr3_aa: CASSLPWAGHEQYF

d_call: NA
j_call: TRBJ2-6
v_call: TRBV19
clone_size: few
cdr3_nt: TGTGCCAGTAGTGGAGACGCGGGCTCTGGGGCCAACGTCCTGACTTTC
cdr3_aa: CASSGDAGSGANVLTF

d_call: NA
j_call: TRBJ2-7
v_call: TRBV4-3
clone_size: few
cdr3_nt: TGCGCCAGCAGCCAAGTCCAAGCGCGTTCCTACGAGCAGTACTTC
cdr3_aa: CASSQVQARSYEQYF

d_call: NA
j_call: TRBJ2-2
v_call: TRBV6-6
clone_size: NA
cdr3_nt: TGTGCCAGCAGTTACGAGGACTTCGGCGGGGAGCTGTTTTTT
cdr3_aa: CASSYEDFGGELFF

d_call: NA
j_call: TRBJ2-3
v_call: TRBV5-8
clone_size: NA
cdr3_nt: TGTGCCAGCAGCTTGAAACAGGGACGCACAGATACGCAGTATTTT
cdr3_aa: CASSLKQGRTDTQYF

d_call: NA
j_call: TRBJ1-4
v_call: TRBV5-1
clone_size: NA
cdr3_nt: TGCGCCAGCAGCCTGGGGGGCGATGAAAAACTGTTTTTT
cdr3_aa: CASSLGGDEKLFF

d_call: TRBD2
j_call: TRBJ2-3
v_call: TRBV29-1
clone_size: NA
cdr3_nt: TGCAGCGTTTCTAGACTAGCGGGTCATACGCAGTATTTT
cdr3_aa: CSVSRLAGHTQYF

d_call: TRBD1
j_call: TRBJ2-7
v_call: TRBV15
clone_size: NA
cdr3_nt: TGTGCCACCAGCAAACCGACGGGACAGAACTACGAGCAGTACTTC
cdr3_aa: CATSKPTGQNYEQYF

d_call: NA
j_call: TRBJ2-7
v_call: TRBV15
clone_size: NA
cdr3_nt: TGTGCCACCAGCCAAGGGAGAGGCTACGAGCAGTACTTC
cdr3_aa: CATSQGRGYEQYF

d_call: TRBD1
j_call: TRBJ2-7
v_call: TRBV18
clone_size: NA
cdr3_nt: TGTGCCAGCTCATACAGGGGAAGCCACGAGCAGTACTTC
cdr3_aa: CASSYRGSHEQYF

d_call: NA
j_call: TRBJ2-1
v_call: TRBV25-1
clone_size: NA
cdr3_nt: TGTGCCAGCAGTAAGCGGAACCCCATAGCCCTCGAGCAGTTCTTC
cdr3_aa: CASSKRNPIALEQFF

d_call: NA
j_call: TRBJ2-1
v_call: TRBV19
clone_size: NA
cdr3_nt: TGTGCCAGTAGCTCACTAGGCCATGAGCAGTTCTTC
cdr3_aa: CASSSLGHEQFF

d_call: NA
j_call: TRBJ2-5
v_call: TRBV11-2
clone_size: NA
cdr3_nt: TGTGCCAGCAGCTTCGGCCTAGTTGAGAATATGGAGACCCAGTACTTC
cdr3_aa: CASSFGLVENMETQYF

d_call: NA
j_call: TRBJ1-4
v_call: TRBV4-2
clone_size: NA
cdr3_nt: TGTGCCAGCAGCCAAGTTGTAACCGGTCCCAATGAAAAACTGTTTTTT
cdr3_aa: CASSQVVTGPNEKLFF

d_call: TRBD2
j_call: TRBJ2-5
v_call: TRBV28
clone_size: NA
cdr3_nt: TGTGCCAGCCAGGACGTAGCGGGAGAGACCCAGTACTTC
cdr3_aa: CASQDVAGETQYF

d_call: NA
j_call: TRBJ1-2
v_call: TRBV30
clone_size: NA
cdr3_nt: TGTGCCTGGAGTCCGGGGGACCATGGCTACACCTTC
cdr3_aa: CAWSPGDHGYTF

d_call: NA
j_call: TRBJ2-5
v_call: TRBV11-3
clone_size: NA
cdr3_nt: TGTGCCAGCAGCTTAGTTCAGGATCAAGAGACCCAGTACTTC
cdr3_aa: CASSLVQDQETQYF

d_call: NA
j_call: TRBJ2-5
v_call: TRBV5-1
clone_size: NA
cdr3_nt: TGCGCCAGCAGCTTGGAAAGCCCATCCCAAGAGACCCAGTACTTC
cdr3_aa: CASSLESPSQETQYF

d_call: TRBD2
j_call: TRBJ2-7
v_call: TRBV5-6
clone_size: once
cdr3_nt: TGTGCCAGCAGCTCGGGACTAGCAAGCTCCTACGAGCAGTACTTC
cdr3_aa: CASSSGLASSYEQYF

d_call: NA
j_call: TRBJ2-7
v_call: TRBV4-1
clone_size: few
cdr3_nt: TGCGCCAGCAGCCAAGACCCCCCCCAGCGTTCAGAGAACTACGAGCAGTACTTC
cdr3_aa: CASSQDPPQRSENYEQYF

d_call: NA
j_call: TRBJ2-2
v_call: TRBV4-3
clone_size: once
cdr3_nt: TGCGCCAGCAGCCAAGGGGATCCTGGGAGCACCGGGGAGCTGTTTTTT
cdr3_aa: CASSQGDPGSTGELFF

d_call: TRBD1
j_call: TRBJ2-7
v_call: TRBV7-6
clone_size: NA
cdr3_nt: TGTGCCAGCAGCTTAGCGAAGCGAACGGACAGGGGGCTCGACGAGCAGTACTTC
cdr3_aa: CASSLAKRTDRGLDEQYF

d_call: NA
j_call: TRBJ2-7
v_call: TRBV4-2
clone_size: NA
cdr3_nt: TGTGCCAGCAGCCCCAGCGCACGAAAAACCTACGAGCAGTACTTC
cdr3_aa: CASSPSARKTYEQYF

d_call: NA
j_call: TRBJ2-3
v_call: TRBV9
clone_size: NA
cdr3_nt: TGTGCCAGCAGCTCTGACGACACCAATAGCACAGATACGCAGTATTTT
cdr3_aa: CASSSDDTNSTDTQYF

d_call: NA
j_call: TRBJ2-3
v_call: TRBV5-1
clone_size: NA
cdr3_nt: TGCGCCAGCAGCTTGGTGGGTGGCGGACTAACTCCTGGAACCTACACAGATACGCAGTATTTT
cdr3_aa: CASSLVGGGLTPGTYTDTQYF

d_call: NA
j_call: TRBJ2-5
v_call: TRBV5-6
clone_size: NA
cdr3_nt: TGTGCCAGCAGCCCCCTAACCCCGCCAGGGCTGGAACAAGAGACCCAGTACTTC
cdr3_aa: CASSPLTPPGLEQETQYF

d_call: TRBD2
j_call: TRBJ2-2
v_call: TRBV29-1
clone_size: NA
cdr3_nt: TGCAGCGTTGGGCCGCCCGGGACTAGCGGGAGGGCCGCCGGGGGGCTGTTTTTT
cdr3_aa: CSVGPPGTSGRAAGGLFF

d_call: TRBD1
j_call: TRBJ2-1
v_call: TRBV19
clone_size: once
cdr3_nt: TGTGCCAGTAGTATCTCCAAAAGGACAGGGGGCTACAATGAGCAGTTCTTC
cdr3_aa: CASSISKRTGGYNEQFF

d_call: TRBD2
j_call: TRBJ2-3
v_call: TRBV4-3
clone_size: NA
cdr3_nt: TGCGCCAGCAGCCAAGGGGGACTAGCGCGTAGCGCAGATACGCAGTATTTT
cdr3_aa: CASSQGGLARSADTQYF

d_call: TRBD2
j_call: TRBJ2-1
v_call: TRBV5-6
clone_size: NA
cdr3_nt: TGTGCCAGCAGCTGGACTAGCGGTAACAATGAGCAGTTCTTC
cdr3_aa: CASSWTSGNNEQFF

d_call: TRBD2
j_call: TRBJ2-1
v_call: TRBV27
clone_size: once
cdr3_nt: TGTGCCACCGCAGTCCAGGAACCTCGGACTAGCGGGAGTCGCAATGAGCAGTTCTTC
cdr3_aa: CATAVQEPRTSGSRNEQFF

d_call: TRBD1
j_call: TRBJ2-7
v_call: TRBV27
clone_size: NA
cdr3_nt: TGTGCCAGCAGTTTCGAGGGACAGGCCTACGAGCAGTACTTC
cdr3_aa: CASSFEGQAYEQYF

d_call: NA
j_call: TRBJ1-1
v_call: TRBV29-1
clone_size: NA
cdr3_nt: TGCAGCGTCGACCGGGACACTGAAGCTTTCTTT
cdr3_aa: CSVDRDTEAFF

d_call: NA
j_call: TRBJ1-3
v_call: TRBV14
clone_size: NA
cdr3_nt: TGTGCCAGCAAGGCGGCAAGCTCTGGAAACACCATATATTTT
cdr3_aa: CASKAASSGNTIYF

d_call: NA
j_call: TRBJ2-3
v_call: TRBV20-1
clone_size: NA
cdr3_nt: TGCAGTGCCCAGGGGTTGGAGAAGACGTTT
cdr3_aa: CSAQGLEKTF

d_call: TRBD2
j_call: TRBJ2-1
v_call: TRBV7-6
clone_size: NA
cdr3_nt: TGTGCCAGCAGCTTAAAAAGGACTAGCGGGAGGCGAAACATTAATGAGCAGTTCTTC
cdr3_aa: CASSLKRTSGRRNINEQFF